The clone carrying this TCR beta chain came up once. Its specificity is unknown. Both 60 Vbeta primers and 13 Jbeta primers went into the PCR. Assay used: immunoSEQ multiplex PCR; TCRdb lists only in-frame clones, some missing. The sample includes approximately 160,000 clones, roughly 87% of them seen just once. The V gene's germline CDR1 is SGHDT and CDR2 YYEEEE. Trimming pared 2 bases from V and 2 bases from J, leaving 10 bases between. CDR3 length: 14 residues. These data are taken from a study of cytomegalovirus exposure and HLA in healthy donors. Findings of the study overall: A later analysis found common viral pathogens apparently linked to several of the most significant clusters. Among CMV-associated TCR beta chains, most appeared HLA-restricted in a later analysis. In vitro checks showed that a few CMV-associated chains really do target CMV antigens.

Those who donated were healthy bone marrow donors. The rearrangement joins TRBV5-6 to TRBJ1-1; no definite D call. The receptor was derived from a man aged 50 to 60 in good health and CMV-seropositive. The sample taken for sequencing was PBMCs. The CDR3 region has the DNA TGTGCCAGCAGCTTATTACCCAGTAACACTGAAGCTTTCTTT. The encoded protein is CASSLLPSNTEAFF.